Sequencing of this T cell receptor beta chain was carried out in a study of tumor and adjacent non-tumor tissue in lung cancer. On the study more broadly: Aged roughly 31 to 76 years, patients included about 11 men and roughly five women with stage I to III disease.

The template was RNA from unsorted bulk tissue. Between August and November 2014, newly diagnosed, chemotherapy-naive lung cancer patients underwent thoracic surgery in China. This clonotype was seen a single time. Its specificity is not known. This may be a read error, as it is one base from a much larger clone. The library came from three nested PCR rounds adapted from ARM-PCR protocols. One entry per CDR3 protein, called by TCRdb with MiXCR from the multiplex PCR reads. The table lists 90,000 to 110,000 distinct CDR3 sequences, more than 60% of them singletons. Points from the study as a whole: In normal lung, the top 100 clones were significantly more dominant than in tumor. Significantly higher TCR diversity was found in tumor than normal lung.

Germline V gene lookup returns CDR1 MDHEN and CDR2 SYDVKM. This CDR3 spans 14 amino acids. The clonotype was recovered from a woman aged 60-75 years with non-small cell lung cancer. What was sequenced was lung tumor tissue. The rearrangement links TRBV28 to TRBJ2-7, with D perhaps matching TRBD1 or TRBD2 (6 bases each). The CDR3 protein is CASSLTAGDAGHHF. The DNA of the CDR3 is TGTGCCAGCAGTTTAACGGCAGGGGACGCGGGGCACCACTTC.